This T cell receptor beta chain was captured by sequencing in a study of early T cells in non-severe SARS-CoV-2 infection. Germline V gives CDR1 MDHEN, CDR2 SYDVKM. The V end lost 5 bases, the J end lost 9 bases, and 11 bases lay between the germline ends. The CDR3 length is 12 residues. TCRdb re-called the 5' RACE reads with MiXCR, one entry per CDR3 protein. The sample consists of some 40,000 distinct CDR3 sequences, less than 6.5% of them appearing once. This clonotype was detected ten times or more. Input material: whole blood. J is TRBJ2-1 and V is TRBV28, with unresolved D. The TCR was taken from an adult who was a healthcare worker with PCR-confirmed SARS-CoV-2 infection or an uninfected control (not recorded which). CDR3 nucleotide sequence: TGTGCCAGCAGTCTCAGGCGCGTTGAGCAGTTCTTC. The encoded protein is CASSLRRVEQFF.